This TCR beta chain was identified in a study of blood T cell repertoires in COVID-19. Study context: Collection of acute and convalescent COVID-19 samples took place in the United States, Italy and Spain. Sample material is recorded as cDNA or gDNA derived from T cells, B-cell-depleted T cells, or PBMCs.

Some clones are missing from TCRdb's copy, which holds only in-frame ones; the method was immunoSEQ multiplex PCR. The data contain more than 75,000 clones, roughly 88% of them seen just once; the ten biggest clones take up roughly 8.1%. Germline assignment: CDR1 SGHRS and CDR2 YFSETQ. V was pared by 2 bases and J by 3 bases, with 16 bases between. The CDR3 spans 16 residues. Specimen: peripheral blood. The origin of this receptor is a woman between 65 and 79 years old with acute or convalescent COVID-19. The rearrangement uses TRBV5-1 and TRBJ2-3; D perhaps matches TRBD2 (6 bases). CDR3 coding DNA: TGCGCCAGCAGCTTAATGCCAGTCGGAGGGACAGATACGCAGTATTTT. This sequence encodes CASSLMPVGGTDTQYF.